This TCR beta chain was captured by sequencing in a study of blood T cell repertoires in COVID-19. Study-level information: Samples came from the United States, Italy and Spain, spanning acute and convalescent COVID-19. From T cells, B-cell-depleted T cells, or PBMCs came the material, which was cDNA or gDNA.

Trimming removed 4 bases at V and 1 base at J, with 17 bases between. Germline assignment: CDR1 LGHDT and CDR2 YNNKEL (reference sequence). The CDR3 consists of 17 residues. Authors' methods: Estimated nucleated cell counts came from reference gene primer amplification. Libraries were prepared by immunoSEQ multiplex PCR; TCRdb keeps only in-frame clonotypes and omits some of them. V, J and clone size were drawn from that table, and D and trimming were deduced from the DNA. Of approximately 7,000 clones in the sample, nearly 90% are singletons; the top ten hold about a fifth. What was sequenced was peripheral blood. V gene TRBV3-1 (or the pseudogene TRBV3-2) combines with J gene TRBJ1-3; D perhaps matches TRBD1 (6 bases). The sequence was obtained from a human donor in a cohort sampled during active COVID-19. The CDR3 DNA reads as TGTGCCAGCAGCCGGAACACAGGGTACGATTCTGGAAACACCATATATTTT. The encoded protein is CASSRNTGYDSGNTIYF.